This T cell receptor (beta chain) appears in the sequencing data of a study of control samples from healthy donors and cancer patients. Sequencing was performed with immunoSEQ multiplex PCR; in TCRdb, only in-frame clones are kept and a portion is missing. The data contain tens of thousands of clones, 65% to 85% of them singletons. CDR1 is MNHEY, CDR2 SVGAGI, per germline. Trimming took 2 bases from V and 1 from J, leaving 12 bases between them. CDR3 length equals 16 residues. The V call is TRBV6-5, the J call TRBJ1-3; D is undetermined. The specimen sequenced was PBMCs. This receptor was taken from a man aged 65 to 79 with lung cancer. The CDR3 nucleotides read TGTGCCAGCAGTTACCGTCCGGGGAGGTCTGGAAACACCATATATTTT. Translation: CASSYRPGRSGNTIYF.